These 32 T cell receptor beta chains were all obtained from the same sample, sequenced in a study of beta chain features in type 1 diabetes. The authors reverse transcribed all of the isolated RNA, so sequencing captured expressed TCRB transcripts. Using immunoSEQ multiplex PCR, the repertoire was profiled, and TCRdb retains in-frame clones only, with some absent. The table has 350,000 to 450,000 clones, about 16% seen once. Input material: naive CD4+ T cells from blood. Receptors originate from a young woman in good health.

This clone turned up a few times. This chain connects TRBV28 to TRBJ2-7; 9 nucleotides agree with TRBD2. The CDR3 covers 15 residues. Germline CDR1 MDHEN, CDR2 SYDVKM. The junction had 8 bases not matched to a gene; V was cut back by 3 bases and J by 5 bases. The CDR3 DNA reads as TGTGCCAGCAGTTTTATTGGGGCGGGAGGGAACGAGCAGTACTTC. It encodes CASSFIGAGGNEQYF.

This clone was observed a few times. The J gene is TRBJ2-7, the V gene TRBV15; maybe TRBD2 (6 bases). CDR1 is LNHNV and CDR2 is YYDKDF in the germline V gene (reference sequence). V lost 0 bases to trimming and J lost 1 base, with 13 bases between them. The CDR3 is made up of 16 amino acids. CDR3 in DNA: TGTGCCACCAGCAGAGATCTAGGTAGCGGATCCTACGAGCAGTACTTC. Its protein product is CATSRDLGSGSYEQYF.

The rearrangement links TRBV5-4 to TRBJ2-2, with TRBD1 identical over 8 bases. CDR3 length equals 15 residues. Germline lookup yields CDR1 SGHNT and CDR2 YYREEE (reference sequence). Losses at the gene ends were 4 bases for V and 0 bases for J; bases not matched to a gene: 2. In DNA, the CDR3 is TGTGCCAGCAGCCCGGGACAGGCGAACACCGGGGAGCTGTTTTTT. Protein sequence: CASSPGQANTGELFF.

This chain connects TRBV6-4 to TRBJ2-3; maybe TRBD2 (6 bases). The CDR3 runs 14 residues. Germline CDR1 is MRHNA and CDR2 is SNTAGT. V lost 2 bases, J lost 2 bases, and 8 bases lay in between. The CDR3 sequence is CASSDRGLTDTQYF. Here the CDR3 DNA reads TGTGCCAGCAGTGACCGGGGACTCACAGATACGCAGTATTTT.

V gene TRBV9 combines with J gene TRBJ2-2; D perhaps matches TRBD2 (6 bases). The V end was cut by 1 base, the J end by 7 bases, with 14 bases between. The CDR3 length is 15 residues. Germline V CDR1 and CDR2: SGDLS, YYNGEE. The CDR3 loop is CASSVRLASSGELFF. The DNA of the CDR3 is TGTGCCAGCAGCGTACGCCTAGCGTCGAGCGGGGAGCTGTTTTTT.

Here the CDR3 reads CSAAGQENTEAFF. Here the CDR3 DNA reads TGCAGCGCCGCTGGACAGGAGAACACTGAAGCTTTCTTT. The chain employs TRBV29-1 and TRBJ1-1; 7 nucleotides agree with TRBD1. Germline lookup yields CDR1 SQVTM and CDR2 ANQGSEA. The CDR3 runs to 13 residues. V was pared by 7 bases and J by 1 base, with 6 bases of the junction left unmatched.

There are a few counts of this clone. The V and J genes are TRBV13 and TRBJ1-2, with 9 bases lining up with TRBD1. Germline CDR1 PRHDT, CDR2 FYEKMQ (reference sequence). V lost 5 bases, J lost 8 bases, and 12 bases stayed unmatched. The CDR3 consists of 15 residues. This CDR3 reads CASSRRDRDRAGYTF. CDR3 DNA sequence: TGTGCCAGCAGCCGTCGGGATCGGGACAGGGCGGGCTACACCTTC.

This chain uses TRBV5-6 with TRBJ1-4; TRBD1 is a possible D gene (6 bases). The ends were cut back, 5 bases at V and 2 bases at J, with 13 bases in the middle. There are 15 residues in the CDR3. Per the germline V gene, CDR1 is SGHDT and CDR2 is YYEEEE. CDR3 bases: TGTGCCAGCAGGTTAACAGGGTCGACTAATGAAAAACTGTTTTTT. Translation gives CASRLTGSTNEKLFF.

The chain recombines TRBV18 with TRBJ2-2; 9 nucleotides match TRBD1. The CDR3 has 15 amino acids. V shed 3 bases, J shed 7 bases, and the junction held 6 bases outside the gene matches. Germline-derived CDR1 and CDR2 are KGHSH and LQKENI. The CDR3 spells CASSPGTGKVGELFF. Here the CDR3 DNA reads TGTGCCAGCTCACCGGGGACAGGGAAGGTCGGGGAGCTGTTTTTT.

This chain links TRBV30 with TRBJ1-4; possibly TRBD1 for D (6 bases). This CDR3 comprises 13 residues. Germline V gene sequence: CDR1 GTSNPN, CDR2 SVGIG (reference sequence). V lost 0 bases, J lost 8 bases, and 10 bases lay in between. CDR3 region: CAWSVQGFEKLFF. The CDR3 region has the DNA TGTGCCTGGAGTGTACAGGGTTTCGAAAAACTGTTTTTT.

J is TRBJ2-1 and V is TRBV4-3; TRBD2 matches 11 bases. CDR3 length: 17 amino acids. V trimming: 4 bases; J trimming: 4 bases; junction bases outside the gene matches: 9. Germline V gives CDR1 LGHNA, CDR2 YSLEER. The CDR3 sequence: CASSPEGLAGPYNEQFF. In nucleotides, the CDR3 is TGCGCCAGCAGCCCCGAAGGACTAGCGGGCCCTTACAATGAGCAGTTCTTC.

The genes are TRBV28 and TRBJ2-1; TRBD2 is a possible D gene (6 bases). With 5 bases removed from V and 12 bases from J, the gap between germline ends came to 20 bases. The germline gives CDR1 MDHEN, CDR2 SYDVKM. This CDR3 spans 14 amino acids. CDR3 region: CASSPLWRERWQFF. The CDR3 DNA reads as TGTGCCAGCAGTCCCCTTTGGAGGGAGCGGTGGCAGTTCTTC.

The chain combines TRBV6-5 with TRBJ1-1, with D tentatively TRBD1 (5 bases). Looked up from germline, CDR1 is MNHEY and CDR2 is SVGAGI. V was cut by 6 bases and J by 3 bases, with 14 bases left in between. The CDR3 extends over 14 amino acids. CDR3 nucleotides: TGTGCCAGCAGGCGGGGTACGGGGGACACTGAAGCTTTCTTT. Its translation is CASRRGTGDTEAFF.

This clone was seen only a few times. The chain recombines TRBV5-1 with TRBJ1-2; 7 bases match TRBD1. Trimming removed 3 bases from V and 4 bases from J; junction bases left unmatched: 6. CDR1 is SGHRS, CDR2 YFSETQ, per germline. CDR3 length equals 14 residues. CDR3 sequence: CASSYPGQSYGYTF. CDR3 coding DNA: TGCGCCAGCAGCTACCCGGGACAGAGCTATGGCTACACCTTC.

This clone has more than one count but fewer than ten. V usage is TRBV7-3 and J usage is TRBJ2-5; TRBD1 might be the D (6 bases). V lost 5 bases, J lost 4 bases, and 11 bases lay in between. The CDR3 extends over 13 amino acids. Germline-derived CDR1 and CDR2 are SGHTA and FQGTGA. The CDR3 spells CASSRGFRETQYF. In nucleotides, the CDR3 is TGTGCCAGCAGCAGGGGGTTCCGAGAGACCCAGTACTTC.

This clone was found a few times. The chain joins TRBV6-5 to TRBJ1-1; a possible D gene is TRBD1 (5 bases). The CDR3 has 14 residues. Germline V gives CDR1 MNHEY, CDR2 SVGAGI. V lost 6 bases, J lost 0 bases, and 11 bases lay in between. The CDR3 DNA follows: TGTGCCAGCAGCTTCGACAGTGTGAACACTGAAGCTTTCTTT. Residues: CASSFDSVNTEAFF.

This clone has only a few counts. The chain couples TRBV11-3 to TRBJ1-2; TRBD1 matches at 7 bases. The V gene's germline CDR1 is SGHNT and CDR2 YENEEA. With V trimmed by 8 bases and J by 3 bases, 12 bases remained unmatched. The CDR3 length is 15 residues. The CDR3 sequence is CASGNSQGQHYGYTF. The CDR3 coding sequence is TGTGCCAGCGGGAATTCCCAGGGACAGCACTATGGCTACACCTTC.

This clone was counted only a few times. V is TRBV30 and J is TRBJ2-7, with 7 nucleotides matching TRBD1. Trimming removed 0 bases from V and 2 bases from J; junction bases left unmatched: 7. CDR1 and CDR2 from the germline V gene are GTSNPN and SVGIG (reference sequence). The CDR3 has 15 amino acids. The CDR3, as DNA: TGTGCCTGGAGTGTGGGGCAGGGGGTCACCTACGAGCAGTACTTC. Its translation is CAWSVGQGVTYEQYF. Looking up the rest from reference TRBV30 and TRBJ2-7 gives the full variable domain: SQTIHQWPATLVQPVGSPLSLECTVEGTSNPNLYWYRQAAGRGLQLLFYSVGIGQISSEVPQNLSASRPQDRQFILSSKKLLLSDSGFYLCAWSVGQGVTYEQYFGPGTRLTVT.

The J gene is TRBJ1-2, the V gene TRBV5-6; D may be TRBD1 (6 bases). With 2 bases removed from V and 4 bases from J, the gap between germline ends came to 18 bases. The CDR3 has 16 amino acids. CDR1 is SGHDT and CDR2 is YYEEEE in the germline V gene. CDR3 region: CASSFLAGGGTYGYTF. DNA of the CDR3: TGTGCCAGCAGCTTCCTTGCGGGGGGCGGCACCTATGGCTACACCTTC. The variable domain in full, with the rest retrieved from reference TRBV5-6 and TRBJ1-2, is DAGVTQSPTHLIKTRGQQVTLRCSPKSGHDTVSWYQQALGQGPQFIFQYYEEEERQRGNFPDRFSGHQFPNYSSELNVNALLLGDSALYLCASSFLAGGGTYGYTFGSGTRLTVV.

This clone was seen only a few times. CDR3 protein: CASSLDHLNTEAFF. The CDR3, as DNA: TGCGCCAGCAGCTTGGACCACTTGAACACTGAAGCTTTCTTT. The chain links TRBV5-1 to TRBJ1-1; the D is unclear. CDR3 length equals 14 residues. Trimming left V 0 bases short and J 0 bases short, with 6 bases between. Germline CDR1 and CDR2: SGHRS and YFSETQ.

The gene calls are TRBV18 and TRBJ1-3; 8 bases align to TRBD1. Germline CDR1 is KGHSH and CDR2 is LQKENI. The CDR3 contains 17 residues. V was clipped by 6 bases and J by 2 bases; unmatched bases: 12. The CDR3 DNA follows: TGTGCCAGCTCTCGATACAGGGGGGATCGAACTGGAAACACCATATATTTT. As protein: CASSRYRGDRTGNTIYF.

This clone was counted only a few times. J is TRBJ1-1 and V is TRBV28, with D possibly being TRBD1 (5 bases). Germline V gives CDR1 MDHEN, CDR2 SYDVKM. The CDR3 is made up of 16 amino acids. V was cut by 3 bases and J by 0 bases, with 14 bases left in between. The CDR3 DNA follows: TGTGCCAGCAGTTTTTATGGGGGGGGAATGAACACTGAAGCTTTCTTT. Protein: CASSFYGGGMNTEAFF.

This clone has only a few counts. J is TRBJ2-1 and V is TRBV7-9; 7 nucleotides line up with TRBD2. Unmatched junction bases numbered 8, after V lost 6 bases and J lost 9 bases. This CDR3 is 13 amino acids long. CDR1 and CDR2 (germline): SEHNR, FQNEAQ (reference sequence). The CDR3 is CASRGAGKGEQFF. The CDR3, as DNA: TGTGCCAGCAGAGGAGCGGGGAAGGGTGAGCAGTTCTTC.

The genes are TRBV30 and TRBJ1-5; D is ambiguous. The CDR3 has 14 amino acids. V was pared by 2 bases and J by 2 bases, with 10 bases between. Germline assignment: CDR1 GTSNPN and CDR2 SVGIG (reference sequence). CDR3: CAWSSGLGNQPQHF. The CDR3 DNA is TGTGCCTGGAGTTCGGGGTTGGGCAATCAGCCCCAGCATTTT.

This CDR3 is CAWNGQLTGELFF. CDR3 in DNA: TGTGCCTGGAATGGACAGCTCACCGGGGAGCTGTTTTTT. This rearrangement joins TRBV30 to TRBJ2-2; D is perhaps TRBD1 (6 bases). V was shortened by 4 bases and J by 4 bases, with 10 bases between the two germline ends. CDR1 and CDR2 from the germline V gene are GTSNPN and SVGIG (reference sequence). This CDR3 comprises 13 residues.

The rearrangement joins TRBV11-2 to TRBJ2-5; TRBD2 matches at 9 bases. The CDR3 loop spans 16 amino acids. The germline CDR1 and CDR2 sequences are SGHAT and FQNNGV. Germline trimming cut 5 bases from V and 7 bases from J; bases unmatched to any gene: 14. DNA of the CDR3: TGTGCCAGCAGCACCCAAAGGACTAGCGTGCGGGGGACCCAGTACTTC. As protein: CASSTQRTSVRGTQYF. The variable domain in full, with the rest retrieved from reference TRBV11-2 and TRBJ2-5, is EAGVAQSPRYKIIEKRQSVAFWCNPISGHATLYWYQQILGQGPKLLIQFQNNGVVDDSQLPKDRFSAERLKGVDSTLKIQPAKLEDSAVYLCASSTQRTSVRGTQYFGPGTRLLVL.

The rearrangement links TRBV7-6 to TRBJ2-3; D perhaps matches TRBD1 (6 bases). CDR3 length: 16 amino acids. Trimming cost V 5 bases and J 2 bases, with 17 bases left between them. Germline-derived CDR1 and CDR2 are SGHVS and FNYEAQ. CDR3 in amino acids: CASSPAGQKNTDTQYF. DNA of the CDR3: TGTGCCAGCAGCCCAGCTGGACAGAAAAACACAGATACGCAGTATTTT.

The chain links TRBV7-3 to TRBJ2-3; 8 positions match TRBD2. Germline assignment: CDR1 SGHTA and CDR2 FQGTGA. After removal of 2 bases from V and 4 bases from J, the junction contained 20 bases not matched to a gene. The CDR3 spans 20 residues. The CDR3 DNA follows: TGTGCCAGCAGCTTACGTCGTACGGGAGGGCCTGCTAAGAGCGCAGATACGCAGTATTTT. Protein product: CASSLRRTGGPAKSADTQYF.

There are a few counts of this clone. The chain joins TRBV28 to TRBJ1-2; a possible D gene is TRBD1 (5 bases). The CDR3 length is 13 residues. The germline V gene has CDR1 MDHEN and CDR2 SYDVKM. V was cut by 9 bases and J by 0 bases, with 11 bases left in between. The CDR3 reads CASRQTANYGYTF. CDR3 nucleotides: TGTGCCAGTCGACAGACGGCTAACTATGGCTACACCTTC.

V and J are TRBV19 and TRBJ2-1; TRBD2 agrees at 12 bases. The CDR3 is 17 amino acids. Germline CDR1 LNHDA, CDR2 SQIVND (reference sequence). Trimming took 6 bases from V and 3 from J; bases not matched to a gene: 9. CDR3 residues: CASSRGLAGRFYNEQFF. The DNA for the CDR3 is TGTGCCAGTAGCCGAGGACTAGCGGGAAGATTCTACAATGAGCAGTTCTTC.

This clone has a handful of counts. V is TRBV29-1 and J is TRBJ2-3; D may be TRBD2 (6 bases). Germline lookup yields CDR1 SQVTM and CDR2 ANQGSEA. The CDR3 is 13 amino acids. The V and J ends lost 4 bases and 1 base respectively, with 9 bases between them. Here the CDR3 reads CSVAGVGTDTQYF. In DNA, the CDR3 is TGCAGCGTTGCGGGGGTCGGCACAGATACGCAGTATTTT.

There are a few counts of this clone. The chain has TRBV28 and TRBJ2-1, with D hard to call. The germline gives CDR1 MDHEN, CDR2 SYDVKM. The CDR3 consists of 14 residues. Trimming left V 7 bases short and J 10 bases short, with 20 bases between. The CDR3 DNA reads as TGTGCCAGCATGTTCGGATCGGGTAGCTGGGAGCAGTTCTTC. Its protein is CASMFGSGSWEQFF.